These T cell receptor beta chains were read from a single sample in a study of T cell changes during pregnancy in multiple sclerosis. Sequencing used immunoSEQ multiplex PCR; TCRdb keeps in-frame clones, though not all of them. The sample consists of about 58,000 clones, 90% to 95% of them appearing once. This material consisted of CD8+ T cells from peripheral blood mononuclear cells, taken in the second trimester of pregnancy. The receptors derive from a female donor with multiple sclerosis, enrolled in a pregnancy study. The CDR3 runs from the conserved cysteine through the conserved F or W. The D gene is left open where the match is weak. Clone sizes are given selectively: once, few, many, or a class where the clone is expanded.

clone_size,d_call,j_call,v_call,cdr3_aa,cdr3_nt
-,TRBD1,TRBJ1-2,TRBV9,CASSVARDRSSNYGYTF,TGTGCCAGCAGCGTAGCGAGGGACAGGTCCTCTAACTATGGCTACACCTTC
-,TRBD2,TRBJ2-1,TRBV4-1,CASRTSGADNEQFF,TGCGCCAGCAGAACTAGCGGGGCCGACAATGAGCAGTTCTTC
-,TRBD2,TRBJ2-1,TRBV12-5,CASGAWPAGTSGNPSYNEQFF,TGTGCTAGTGGTGCATGGCCCGCCGGGACTAGCGGGAACCCGTCCTACAATGAGCAGTTCTTC
-,-,TRBJ2-1,TRBV27,CASSLPGLSYNEQFF,TGTGCCAGCAGCCTACCGGGACTCTCCTACAATGAGCAGTTCTTC
-,-,TRBJ2-7,TRBV7-9,CASSLVRGTYEQYF,TGTGCCAGCAGCTTAGTTCGGGGGACCTACGAGCAGTACTTC
-,-,TRBJ2-7,TRBV11-3,CASSFKASGGGSYEQYF,TGTGCCAGCAGCTTTAAGGCTAGCGGAGGGGGGTCCTACGAGCAGTACTTC
-,-,TRBJ1-1,TRBV6-1,CASSDLGSGTEAFF,TGTGCCAGCAGTGATCTCGGGAGTGGCACTGAAGCTTTCTTT
-,-,TRBJ1-2,TRBV5-5,CASSLARERLNYGYTF,TGTGCCAGCAGCTTGGCGAGGGAGAGACTTAACTATGGCTACACCTTC
few,-,TRBJ2-2,TRBV13,CASSLGQPTSNTGELFF,TGTGCCAGCAGCTTAGGACAGCCCACATCGAACACCGGGGAGCTGTTTTTT
-,-,TRBJ1-5,TRBV11-2,CASSPEGDQPQHF,TGTGCCAGCAGCCCAGAGGGGGATCAGCCCCAGCATTTT
-,-,TRBJ1-1,TRBV5-4,CASSLLGRGATEAFF,TGTGCCAGCAGCTTGTTGGGCAGGGGTGCGACTGAAGCTTTCTTT
once,-,TRBJ1-1,TRBV7-9,CASSSQGYTEAFF,TGTGCCAGCAGCTCGCAGGGTTACACTGAAGCTTTCTTT
-,-,TRBJ2-7,TRBV6-1,CASSEHAGLTYEQYF,TGTGCCAGCAGTGAACACGCGGGCCTAACCTACGAGCAGTACTTC
-,-,TRBJ2-7,TRBV29-1,CSVVGQGIGEQYF,TGCAGCGTTGTTGGGCAGGGGATAGGGGAGCAGTACTTC
-,-,TRBJ2-3,TRBV2,CASTGQNPFTDTQYF,TGTGCCAGCACCGGACAGAACCCCTTCACAGATACGCAGTATTTT
once,-,TRBJ1-2,TRBV5-4,CASSLRGGNYGYTF,TGTGCCAGCAGCTTGAGGGGAGGGAACTATGGCTACACCTTC
-,-,TRBJ1-6,TRBV5-5,CASSSVGGGSPLHF,TGTGCCAGCAGCTCTGTGGGGGGGGGTTCACCCCTCCACTTT
-,-,TRBJ1-4,TRBV5-3,CARSSQVSTNEKLFF,TGTGCCAGAAGCTCACAGGTTTCAACTAATGAAAAACTGTTTTTT
few,-,TRBJ2-1,TRBV6-4,CASSDEVASNEQFF,TGTGCCAGCAGTGACGAAGTAGCTAGCAATGAGCAGTTCTTC
-,-,TRBJ1-1,TRBV7-9,CASSLPLTAGVTEAFF,TGTGCCAGCAGCTTGCCGCTCACGGCGGGGGTAACTGAAGCTTTCTTT
few,TRBD1,TRBJ2-7,TRBV6-1,CASSAGQGAYEQYF,TGTGCCAGCAGTGCCGGACAGGGGGCGTACGAGCAGTACTTC
once,-,TRBJ2-7,TRBV7-9,CASSSRRSGRAYEQYF,TGTGCCAGCAGCTCCCGCCGTAGCGGCAGGGCCTACGAGCAGTACTTC
-,-,TRBJ2-1,TRBV2,CASSPEAGLSSYNEQFF,TGTGCCAGCAGCCCGGAGGCAGGACTCTCCTCCTACAATGAGCAGTTCTTC
-,TRBD2,TRBJ2-7,TRBV29-1,CSAGRAGPSYEQYF,TGCAGCGCCGGGAGAGCGGGGCCCTCCTACGAGCAGTACTTC
-,TRBD2,TRBJ2-7,TRBV7-6,CASSPGLAGDDEQYF,TGTGCCAGCAGCCCGGGACTAGCGGGAGACGACGAGCAGTACTTC
-,TRBD2,TRBJ2-7,TRBV9,CASSVDPRGGTSYEQYF,TGTGCCAGCAGCGTAGACCCCCGGGGGGGGACGTCCTACGAGCAGTACTTC
-,TRBD2,TRBJ2-1,TRBV27,CASSFGLADYNEQFF,TGTGCCAGCAGTTTTGGACTAGCGGATTACAATGAGCAGTTCTTC
-,TRBD2,TRBJ2-1,TRBV4-1,CASSQPGTSTYNEQFF,TGCGCCAGCAGCCAGCCCGGGACTAGCACATACAATGAGCAGTTCTTC
-,-,TRBJ2-2,TRBV6-1,CASSELADNTGELFF,TGTGCCAGCAGTGAATTAGCGGATAACACCGGGGAGCTGTTTTTT
-,TRBD1,TRBJ2-7,TRBV28,CAATGELYEQYF,TGTGCCGCAACAGGGGAACTCTACGAGCAGTACTTC
-,TRBD2,TRBJ2-7,TRBV4-1,CASSQFSSGSYEQYF,TGCGCCAGCAGCCAATTTTCTAGCGGGTCCTACGAGCAGTACTTC
-,-,TRBJ1-6,TRBV21-1,CASSNRTQRNSPLHF,TGTGCCAGCAGCAACCGGACCCAGCGGAATTCACCCCTCCACTTT
-,TRBD2,TRBJ2-1,TRBV7-3,CASSPTSGGKDEQFF,TGTGCCAGCAGCCCGACTAGCGGGGGGAAGGATGAGCAGTTCTTC
-,-,TRBJ2-2,TRBV29-1,CSVEFDSAGELFF,TGCAGCGTGGAGTTCGACAGCGCCGGGGAGCTGTTTTTT
-,-,TRBJ2-7,TRBV6-1,CASSETRAGDYEQYF,TGTGCCAGCAGTGAGACGAGGGCAGGGGACTACGAGCAGTACTTC